This T cell receptor (beta chain) stems from a study of tumor and adjacent non-tumor tissue in lung cancer. Points on this clonotype: One junction end disagrees with the germline gene, perhaps due to a read error.

The library came from three nested PCR rounds adapted from ARM-PCR protocols. TCRdb re-analysed the multiplex PCR reads in MiXCR, keeping a single row per CDR3 protein. The table has 80,000 or so distinct CDR3 sequences, approximately 80% seen once. The template was RNA from unsorted bulk tissue. The normal lung tissue was taken more than 3 cm from the tumor edge. The germline CDR1 and CDR2 sequences are MGHRA and YSYEKL. The CDR3 has 17 residues. The V and J genes are TRBV4-1 and TRBJ2-3, with 7 positions matching TRBD1. Sample: distant non-tumor lung tissue. This TCR was sampled from a man aged 55 to 70 with non-small cell lung cancer. CDR3 sequence: CASSQGSGDSHTDTQYF. CDR3 nucleotides: TGCGCCAGCAGCCAAGGGAGTGGGGACAGCCACACAGATACGCAATATTTT.